These 14 T cell receptor beta chains came from one sample sequenced in a study of blood T cell repertoires in COVID-19. Here immunoSEQ multiplex PCR was the method, and the copy in TCRdb shows in-frame clones only, minus some. The top ten clones hold about 4.6% of a sample with a few hundred thousand clones, about 88% of them seen once. The sample was peripheral blood. These receptors were taken from a woman in her 40s who had recovered from COVID-19.

This sequence joins TRBV27 and TRBJ2-5, with a weak D call TRBD1 (5 bases). This CDR3 region has 15 residues. Trimming left V 0 bases short and J 5 bases short, with 13 bases between. Germline lookup yields CDR1 MNHEY and CDR2 SMNVEV (reference sequence). CDR3 nucleotides: TGTGCCAGCAGTTTATCCTCTTATTCAGGGGAGACCCAGTACTTC. Translating it yields CASSLSSYSGETQYF.

This clone was counted once. The rearrangement uses TRBV18 and TRBJ1-4; D call uncertain. V gave up 1 base and J gave up 2 bases, with 14 bases separating them. Germline V gene sequence: CDR1 KGHSH, CDR2 LQKENI. The CDR3 is 17 residues long. The CDR3: CASSPQESAGTNEKLFF. The CDR3 nucleotides read TGTGCCAGCTCACCACAGGAATCGGCCGGGACTAATGAAAAACTGTTTTTT.

The V call is TRBV12-3 or TRBV12-4, the J call TRBJ1-2, with a weak D call TRBD1 (5 bases). Trimming removed 11 bases from V and 4 bases from J, with 11 bases in between. This CDR3 is built from 11 residues. CDR3 residues: CASSTAYGYTF. The CDR3 bases are TGTGCCTCCTCGACAGCCTATGGCTACACCTTC.

A few counts support this clone. The J gene is TRBJ1-6, the V gene TRBV6-5; 10 positions agree with TRBD1. CDR1 and CDR2 from the germline V gene are MNHEY and SVGAGI. The trim removed 2 bases at V and 13 bases at J, leaving 5 bases unmatched. The CDR3 spans 14 residues. This chain's CDR3 is CASSYRDRGPPLHF. The CDR3 DNA reads TGTGCCAGCAGTTACCGGGACAGGGGTCCCCCCCTCCACTTT.

The chain recombines TRBV15 with TRBJ2-1; 12 bases match TRBD2. There are 20 residues in the CDR3. The V gene end was trimmed by 0 bases and the J gene end by 0 bases; junction bases not matched to a gene: 9. CDR1 LNHNV and CDR2 YYDKDF come from the germline V gene (reference sequence). In DNA form, the CDR3 reads TGTGCCACCAGCAGAGATTACCTAGCGGGGGGGCGACACTCCTACAATGAGCAGTTCTTC. Amino acids: CATSRDYLAGGRHSYNEQFF.

The chain employs TRBV2 and TRBJ1-1; D is undetermined. The germline CDR1 and CDR2 sequences are SNHLY and FYNNEI. This CDR3 has 13 amino acids. The V gene lost 8 bases and the J gene lost 1 base, with 11 bases spanning the gap. CDR3 coding DNA: TGTGCCAGCGGAGGGTTCAAGAACACTGAAGCTTTCTTT. This translates into CASGGFKNTEAFF.

This clone was seen just once. This chain connects TRBV7-9 to TRBJ2-5; tentatively, D is TRBD2 (5 bases). The CDR3 consists of 16 residues. CDR1 and CDR2 (germline): SEHNR, FQNEAQ (reference sequence). With 1 base removed from V and 0 bases from J, the gap between germline ends came to 12 bases. CDR3 amino acids: CASSLGWARDQETQYF. The CDR3 DNA reads TGTGCCAGCAGCTTAGGCTGGGCGCGGGACCAAGAGACCCAGTACTTC.

The sample holds one count of this clone. The rearrangement joins TRBV19 to TRBJ2-7, with D uncertain. Germline values: CDR1 LNHDA, CDR2 SQIVND (reference sequence). The CDR3 runs 12 residues. Trimming stripped 7 bases from V and 3 bases from J, with 10 bases between. DNA of the CDR3: TGTGCCAGTATCTCACCGAGCTACGAGCAGTACTTC. It codes for CASISPSYEQYF. Full variable domain (rest looked up from reference TRBV19 and TRBJ2-7): DGGITQSPKYLFRKEGQNVTLSCEQNLNHDAMYWYRQDPGQGLRLIYYSQIVNDFQKGDIAEGYSVSREKKESFPLTVTSAQKNPTAFYLCASISPSYEQYFGPGTRLTVT.

The J gene is TRBJ2-5, the V gene TRBV3-1 (or the pseudogene TRBV3-2), with 9 nucleotides matching TRBD1. This CDR3 region has 17 residues. Germline V gene data show CDR1 as LGHDT and CDR2 as YNNKEL (reference sequence). Trimming removed 3 bases from V and 9 bases from J; junction bases left unmatched: 17. Here the CDR3 reads CASSHTRGQGPSEAQYF. The DNA of the CDR3 is TGTGCCAGCAGCCACACCCGCGGACAGGGGCCTTCCGAGGCCCAGTACTTC.

V gene TRBV5-1 combines with J gene TRBJ2-3; tentatively, D is TRBD2 (5 bases). Germline V gives CDR1 SGHRS, CDR2 YFSETQ. This CDR3 contains 15 residues. Trimming shortened V by 2 bases and J by 1 base, and 11 bases separated the two germline ends. CDR3 in amino acids: CASSFPDLGTDTQYF. For the CDR3, the DNA is TGCGCCAGCAGCTTTCCGGACTTAGGCACAGATACGCAGTATTTT.

The rearrangement links TRBV5-4 to TRBJ1-3; 8 bases are shared with TRBD1. Trimming at V came to 6 bases and at J to 4 bases, leaving 6 bases not matched to a gene. The CDR3 contains 14 residues. From germline, CDR1 is SGHNT and CDR2 YYREEE (reference sequence). The chain's CDR3 is CASTRTGSGNTIYF. The CDR3 DNA reads TGTGCCAGCACCCGGACAGGGAGCGGAAACACCATATATTTT.

The V gene is TRBV6-2 or TRBV6-3, the J gene TRBJ2-2; 14 bases are shared with TRBD2. The ends lost 0 bases at V and 4 bases at J; junction bases unmatched: 4. CDR1 and CDR2 (germline): MNHEY, SVGEGT. The CDR3 runs to 18 residues. The CDR3 spells CASSYSGTSGSITGELFF. The CDR3 nucleotides read TGTGCCAGCAGTTACTCTGGGACTAGCGGGAGCATCACCGGGGAGCTGTTTTTT.

J is TRBJ2-3 and V is TRBV11-2; 9 bases are a match to TRBD2. The ends lost 2 bases at V and 7 bases at J; junction bases unmatched: 4. CDR3 length equals 14 residues. Per germline, CDR1 SGHAT and CDR2 FQNNGV. CDR3 loop: CASSLMTSGNTQYF. The CDR3 nucleotides are TGTGCCAGCAGCTTAATGACTAGCGGTAATACGCAGTATTTT.

The V gene is TRBV28, the J gene TRBJ2-3; D may be TRBD2 (6 bases). Germline loops: CDR1 MDHEN, CDR2 SYDVKM. V was cut by 3 bases and J by 2 bases, with 15 bases left in between. The CDR3 spans 16 residues. This CDR3 reads CASSFPGLMNTDTQYF. CDR3 sequence (DNA): TGTGCCAGCAGTTTCCCAGGACTAATGAACACAGATACGCAGTATTTT. The full variable domain, in which reference TRBV28 and TRBJ2-3 provide the parts outside the CDR3, is DVKVTQSSRYLVKRTGEKVFLECVQDMDHENMFWYRQDPGLGLRLIYFSYDVKMKEKGDIPEGYSVSREKKERFSLILESASTNQTSMYLCASSFPGLMNTDTQYFGPGTRLTVL.